One sample yielded the 15 T cell receptor beta chains listed below, sequenced in a study of T cell responses to AZD1222 COVID-19 vaccine. The method was immunoSEQ multiplex PCR; TCRdb's version includes in-frame clones alone and lacks a portion of them. Of around 270,000 clones detected, approximately 94% appear once; the ten largest clones hold 0.5% to 0.7%. The sequencing here drew on peripheral blood, taken 28 days after the second AZD1222 dose. These receptors were taken from an adult who received the AZD1222 COVID-19 vaccine.

The J gene is TRBJ2-3, the V gene TRBV19; 9 nucleotides match TRBD2. The length of the CDR3 is 15 residues. V lost 6 bases, J lost 7 bases, and 11 bases stayed unmatched. Germline CDR1 reads LNHDA; CDR2 reads SQIVND (reference sequence). CDR3 sequence reads: CASSQPGLAVYTQYF. CDR3 sequence (DNA): TGTGCCAGTAGCCAACCGGGACTAGCTGTGTATACGCAGTATTTT.

J is TRBJ2-7 and V is TRBV6-5; 10 bases fit TRBD2. Germline V gives CDR1 MNHEY, CDR2 SVGAGI. There are 15 residues in the CDR3. V shed 2 bases, J shed 2 bases, and the junction held 3 bases outside the gene matches. This chain's CDR3 is CASSYGLAVTYEQYF. The CDR3 region has the DNA TGTGCCAGCAGTTACGGACTAGCGGTTACCTACGAGCAGTACTTC.

The chain is built from TRBV18 and TRBJ2-5, with unresolved D. V was clipped by 6 bases and J by 5 bases, with 16 bases between them. In germline, CDR1 is KGHSH, CDR2 LQKENI. The CDR3 runs 14 residues. This CDR3 reads CASSPTGFDETQYF. Here the CDR3 DNA reads TGTGCCAGCTCCCCGACCGGCTTTGACGAGACCCAGTACTTC.

The chain carries TRBV20-1 and TRBJ2-1; D perhaps matches TRBD1 (6 bases). V lost 6 bases to trimming and J lost 13 bases, with 16 bases between them. CDR1 is DFQATT, CDR2 SNEGSKA, per germline (reference sequence). This CDR3 contains 11 residues. CDR3 in DNA: TGCAGTGCCAGGGGTAGCAGGGAACAGTTCTTC. It specifies CSARGSREQFF.

The chain carries TRBV14 and TRBJ2-7; 8 bases line up with TRBD1. CDR3 length: 15 amino acids. Germline V gene sequence: CDR1 SGHDN, CDR2 FVKESK. Germline trimming cut 4 bases from V and 3 bases from J; bases unmatched to any gene: 8. The DNA of the CDR3 is TGTGCCAGCAGCCTGGGAGACAGGGGACTCTACGAGCAGTACTTC. It specifies CASSLGDRGLYEQYF.

The V gene is TRBV19, the J gene TRBJ1-1; a weak D match, TRBD1 (6 bases). Germline CDR1 LNHDA, CDR2 SQIVND (reference sequence). Trimming took off 6 bases at V and 10 bases at J, with 18 bases between the two ends. The CDR3 covers 13 residues. The CDR3 loop reads CASRKTQGPRAFF. CDR3 nucleotide sequence: TGTGCCAGTAGGAAAACACAGGGCCCGCGAGCTTTCTTT.

The chain uses TRBV10-1 and TRBJ1-1; 7 bases are shared with TRBD1. There are 13 residues in the CDR3. The germline gives CDR1 WNHNN, CDR2 SYGVQD (reference sequence). V trimming: 5 bases; J trimming: 9 bases; junction bases outside the gene matches: 9. In nucleotides, the CDR3 is TGCGCCAGCAGTCAAAGCAGGGGGAGTCAAGCTTTCTTT. The encoded protein is CASSQSRGSQAFF.

The chain combines TRBV6-5 with TRBJ1-2; weak D call: TRBD1 (6 bases). There are 14 residues in the CDR3. Per the germline V gene, CDR1 is MNHEY and CDR2 is SVGAGI. Deletions cut 6 bases from V and 2 bases from J, with 13 bases between. CDR3 sequence reads: CASRAGGLNYGYTF. As DNA, the CDR3 is TGTGCCAGCAGGGCCGGGGGGCTCAACTATGGCTACACCTTC.

This chain connects TRBV4-2 to TRBJ2-7; weak D call: TRBD2 (5 bases). CDR1 is LGHNA and CDR2 is YNFKEQ in the germline V gene. Trimming stripped 2 bases from V and 3 bases from J, with 17 bases between. The CDR3 spans 16 residues. The CDR3 nucleotides read TGTGCCAGCAGCCAAACATCGAATAGCGACTACTACGAGCAGTACTTC. Its protein is CASSQTSNSDYYEQYF.

CDR3 in amino acids: CASSETPGGFNTGELFF. CDR3 DNA: TGTGCCAGCAGTGAAACCCCCGGCGGATTTAACACCGGGGAGCTGTTTTTT. V usage is TRBV2 and J usage is TRBJ2-2; D gene unclear. CDR1 SNHLY and CDR2 FYNNEI come from the germline V gene. V lost 2 bases to trimming and J lost 2 bases, with 15 bases between them. This CDR3 has 17 amino acids.

This chain links TRBV5-5 with TRBJ1-3; D possibly corresponds to TRBD1 (5 bases). The CDR3 has 14 amino acids. V lost 2 bases and J 8 bases, leaving 14 bases between the germline ends. Per the germline V gene, CDR1 is SGHKS and CDR2 is YYEKEE (reference sequence). This chain's CDR3 is CASSFVQGGDTIYF. CDR3 DNA: TGTGCCAGCAGCTTCGTGCAGGGTGGGGACACCATATATTTT.

The chain uses TRBV10-3 and TRBJ1-2; D perhaps matches TRBD1 (5 bases). The CDR3 is 13 residues long. Trimming left V 3 bases short and J 6 bases short, with 11 bases between. Germline CDR1 reads ENHRY; CDR2 reads SYGVKD. For the CDR3, the DNA is TGTGCCATCAGTGACAGGGTCTGGGATGGCTACACCTTC. Amino acids: CAISDRVWDGYTF.

This sequence joins TRBV5-1 and TRBJ1-3; D is ambiguous. Trimming cost V 0 bases and J 0 bases, with 7 bases left between them. Germline CDR1 SGHRS, CDR2 YFSETQ. The CDR3 totals 15 residues. This CDR3 reads CASSLGDHSGNTIYF. The CDR3 DNA follows: TGCGCCAGCAGCTTGGGGGATCACTCTGGAAACACCATATATTTT.

This chain links TRBV20-1 with TRBJ1-5; D uncertain. Between the trimmed V and J ends, which lost 3 bases and 0 bases, there was a span of 12 bases. Germline values: CDR1 DFQATT, CDR2 SNEGSKA (reference sequence). The CDR3 covers 15 residues. The CDR3 bases are TGCAGTGCTAGTTTGTCCGGTTATAGCAATCAGCCCCAGCATTTT. Residues: CSASLSGYSNQPQHF.

CDR3 in DNA: TGTGCCAGCAGTCGCCGGGTGAACGGTGGCCCGAACGGCAAAAACATTCAGTACTTC. Translated: CASSRRVNGGPNGKNIQYF. The chain joins TRBV13 to TRBJ2-4; no reliable D call. CDR1 is PRHDT and CDR2 is FYEKMQ in the germline V gene (reference sequence). The CDR3 has 19 amino acids. Trimming pared 6 bases from V and 3 bases from J, leaving 27 bases between.